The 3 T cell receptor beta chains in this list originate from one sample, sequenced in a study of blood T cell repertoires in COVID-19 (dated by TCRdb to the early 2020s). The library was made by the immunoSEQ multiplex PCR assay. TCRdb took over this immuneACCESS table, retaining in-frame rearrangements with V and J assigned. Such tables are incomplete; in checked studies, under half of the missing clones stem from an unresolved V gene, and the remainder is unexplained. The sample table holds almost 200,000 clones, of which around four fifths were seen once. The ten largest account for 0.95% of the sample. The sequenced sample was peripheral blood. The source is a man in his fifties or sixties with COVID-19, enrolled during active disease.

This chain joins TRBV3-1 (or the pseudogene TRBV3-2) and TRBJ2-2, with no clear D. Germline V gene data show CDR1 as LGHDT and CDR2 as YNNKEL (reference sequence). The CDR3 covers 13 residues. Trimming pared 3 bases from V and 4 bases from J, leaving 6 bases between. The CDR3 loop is CASSHSSTGELFF. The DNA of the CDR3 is TGTGCCAGCAGCCATAGCAGCACCGGGGAGCTGTTTTTT.

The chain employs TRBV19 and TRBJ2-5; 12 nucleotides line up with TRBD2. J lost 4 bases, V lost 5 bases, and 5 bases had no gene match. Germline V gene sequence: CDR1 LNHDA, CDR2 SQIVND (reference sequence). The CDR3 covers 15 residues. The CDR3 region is CASSLGLAGIETQYF. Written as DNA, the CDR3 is TGTGCCAGTAGTCTTGGACTAGCGGGAATAGAGACCCAGTACTTC.

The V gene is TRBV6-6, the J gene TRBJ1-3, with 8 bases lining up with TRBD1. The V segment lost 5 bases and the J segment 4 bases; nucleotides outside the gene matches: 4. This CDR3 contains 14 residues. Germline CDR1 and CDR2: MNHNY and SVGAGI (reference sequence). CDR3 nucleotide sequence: TGTGCCAGCAGTAAAACAGGGGGGGGAAACACCATATATTTT. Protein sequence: CASSKTGGGNTIYF.